These T cell receptor beta chains were read from a single sample in a study of PD-1 blockade in classical Hodgkin lymphoma. Sequenced by immunoSEQ multiplex PCR; TCRdb stores in-frame clones only, minus some. The data contain approximately 25,000 clones, roughly three quarters of them singletons. This specimen was peripheral blood mononuclear cells (PBMCs), taken at baseline. These receptors were collected from a human donor with classical Hodgkin lymphoma. Both conserved end residues are part of each CDR3. D genes are given only for firm matches. Some rows mark clone size as missing; the rest say once, few, many or name a class of expanded clone.

>-|TRBJ1-1|TRBV7-9|once
CASSFVTEAFF
TGTGCCAGCAGCTTCGTCACTGAAGCTTTCTTT
>-|TRBJ2-1|TRBV25-1|-
CASSVLGIVGGEQFF
TGTGCCAGCAGTGTTCTTGGGATTGTGGGAGGTGAGCAGTTCTTC
>-|TRBJ2-1|TRBV27|once
CASSLAVTSNEQFF
TGTGCCAGCAGTTTAGCAGTTACGAGCAATGAGCAGTTCTTC
>-|TRBJ2-1|TRBV15|-
CATSRQTEQFF
TGTGCCACCAGCAGGCAAACTGAGCAGTTCTTC
>TRBD1|TRBJ2-7|TRBV28|-
CASSSTGLRAYEQYF
TGTGCCAGCAGTTCGACAGGGTTAAGGGCCTACGAGCAGTACTTC
>TRBD1|TRBJ2-1|TRBV10-1|-
CASSESWTGVNNEQFF
TGCGCCAGCAGTGAGTCATGGACAGGGGTTAACAATGAGCAGTTCTTC
>TRBD1|TRBJ1-5|TRBV2|-
CASHTGGVQPQHF
TGTGCCAGCCATACAGGGGGTGTTCAGCCCCAGCATTTT
>-|TRBJ2-3|TRBV5-1|-
CASSESSTDTQYF
TGCGCCAGCAGCGAATCGAGCACAGATACGCAGTATTTT
>TRBD1|TRBJ2-3|TRBV6-6|-
CASSYFGQGKDTQYF
TGTGCCAGCAGTTACTTTGGACAGGGAAAAGATACGCAGTATTTT
>-|TRBJ2-5|TRBV4-3|-
CASSQVRGETQYF
TGCGCCAGCAGCCAAGTAAGGGGCGAGACCCAGTACTTC
>-|TRBJ1-2|TRBV11-2|-
CASSSPGTYLGYTF
TGTGCCAGCAGCTCGCCCGGGACATATTTAGGCTACACCTTC
>TRBD1|TRBJ1-2|TRBV7-2|once
CASSSTGGGYGYTF
TGTGCCAGCAGCTCCACAGGGGGGGGCTATGGCTACACCTTC